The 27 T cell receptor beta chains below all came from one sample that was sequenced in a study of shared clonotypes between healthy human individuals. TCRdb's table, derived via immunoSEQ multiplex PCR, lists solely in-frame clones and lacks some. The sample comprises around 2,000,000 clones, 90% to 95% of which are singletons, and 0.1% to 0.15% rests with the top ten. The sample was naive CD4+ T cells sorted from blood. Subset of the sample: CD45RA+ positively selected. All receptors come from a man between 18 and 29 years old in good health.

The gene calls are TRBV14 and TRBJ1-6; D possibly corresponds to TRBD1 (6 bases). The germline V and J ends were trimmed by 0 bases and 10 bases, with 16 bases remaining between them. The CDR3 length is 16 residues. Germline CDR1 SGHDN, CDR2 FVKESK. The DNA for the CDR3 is TGTGCCAGCAGCCAAGATCTAGGAACAGGGACATCACCCCTCCACTTT. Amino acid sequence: CASSQDLGTGTSPLHF.

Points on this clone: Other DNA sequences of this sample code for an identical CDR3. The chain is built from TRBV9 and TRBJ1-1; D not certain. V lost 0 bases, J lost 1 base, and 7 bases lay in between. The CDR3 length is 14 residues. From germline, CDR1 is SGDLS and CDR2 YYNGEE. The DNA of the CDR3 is TGTGCCAGCAGCGTAGTGCCAGCGAACACTGAAGCTTTCTTT. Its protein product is CASSVVPANTEAFF.

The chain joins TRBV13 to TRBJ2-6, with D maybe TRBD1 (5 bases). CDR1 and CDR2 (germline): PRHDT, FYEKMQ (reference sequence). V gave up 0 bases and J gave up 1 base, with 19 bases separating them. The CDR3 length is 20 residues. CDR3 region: CASSLGWGERSPSGANVLTF. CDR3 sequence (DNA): TGTGCCAGCAGCTTAGGCTGGGGCGAGCGCTCCCCTTCTGGGGCCAACGTCCTGACTTTC. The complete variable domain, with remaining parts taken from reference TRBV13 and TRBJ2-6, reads AAGVIQSPRHLIKEKRETATLKCYPIPRHDTVYWYQQGPGQDPQFLISFYEKMQSDKGSIPDRFSAQQFSDYHSELNMSSLELGDSALYFCASSLGWGERSPSGANVLTFGAGSRLTVL.

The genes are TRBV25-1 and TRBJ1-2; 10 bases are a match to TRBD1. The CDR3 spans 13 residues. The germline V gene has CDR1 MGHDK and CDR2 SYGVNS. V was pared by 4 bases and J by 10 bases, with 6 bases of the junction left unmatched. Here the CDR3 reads CASSGPDRGAYTF. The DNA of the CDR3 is TGTGCCAGCAGTGGACCGGACAGGGGGGCCTACACCTTC.

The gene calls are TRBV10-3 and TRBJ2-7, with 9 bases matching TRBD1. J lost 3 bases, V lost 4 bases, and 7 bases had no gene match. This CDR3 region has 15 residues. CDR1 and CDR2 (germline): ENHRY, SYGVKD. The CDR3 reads CAISVVDRGYYEQYF. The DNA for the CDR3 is TGTGCCATCAGTGTGGTGGACAGGGGTTACTACGAGCAGTACTTC.

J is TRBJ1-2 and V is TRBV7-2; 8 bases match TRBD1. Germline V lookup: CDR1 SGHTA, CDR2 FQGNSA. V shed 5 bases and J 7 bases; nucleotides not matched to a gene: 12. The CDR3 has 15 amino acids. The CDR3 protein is CASSIKGQGGFGYTF. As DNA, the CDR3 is TGTGCCAGCAGCATAAAAGGACAGGGAGGATTTGGCTACACCTTC.

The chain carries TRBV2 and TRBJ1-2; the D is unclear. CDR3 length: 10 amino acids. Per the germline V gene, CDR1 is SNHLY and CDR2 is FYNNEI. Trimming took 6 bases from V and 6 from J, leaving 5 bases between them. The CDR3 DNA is TGTGCCAGCAGAAGGGATGGCTACACCTTC. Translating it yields CASRRDGYTF.

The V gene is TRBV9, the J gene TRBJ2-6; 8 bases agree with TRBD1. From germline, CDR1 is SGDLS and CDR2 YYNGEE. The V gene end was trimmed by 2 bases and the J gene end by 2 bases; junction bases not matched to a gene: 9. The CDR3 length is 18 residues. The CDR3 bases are TGTGCCAGCAGCGTCAGGGGGCGCTTGAGTGCTGGGGCCAACGTCCTGACTTTC. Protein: CASSVRGRLSAGANVLTF.

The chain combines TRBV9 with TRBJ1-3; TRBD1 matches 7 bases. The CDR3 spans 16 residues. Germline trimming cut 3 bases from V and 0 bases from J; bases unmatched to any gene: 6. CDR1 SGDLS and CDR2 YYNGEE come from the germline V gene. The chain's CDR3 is CASSAPGTASGNTIYF. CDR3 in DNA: TGTGCCAGCAGCGCACCAGGGACAGCCTCTGGAAACACCATATATTTT.

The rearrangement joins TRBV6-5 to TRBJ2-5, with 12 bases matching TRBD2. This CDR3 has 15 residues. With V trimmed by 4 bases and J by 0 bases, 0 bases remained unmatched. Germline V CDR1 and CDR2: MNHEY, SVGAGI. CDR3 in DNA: TGTGCCAGCAGTTGGACTAGCGGGAACCAAGAGACCCAGTACTTC. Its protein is CASSWTSGNQETQYF.

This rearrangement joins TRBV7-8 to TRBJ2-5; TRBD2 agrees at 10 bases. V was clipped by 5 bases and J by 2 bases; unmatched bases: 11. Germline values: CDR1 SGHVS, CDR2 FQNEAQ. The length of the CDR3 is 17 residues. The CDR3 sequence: CASSPIGSGGFQETQYF. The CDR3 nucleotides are TGTGCCAGCAGCCCAATCGGTAGCGGGGGGTTTCAAGAGACCCAGTACTTC.

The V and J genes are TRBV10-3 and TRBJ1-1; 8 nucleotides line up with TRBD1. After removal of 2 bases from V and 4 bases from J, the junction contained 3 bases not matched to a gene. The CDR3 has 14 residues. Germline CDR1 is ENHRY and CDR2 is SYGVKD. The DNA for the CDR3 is TGTGCCATCAGTGAGACAACAGGGGGCACTGAAGCTTTCTTT. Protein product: CAISETTGGTEAFF.

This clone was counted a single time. The CDR3 bases are TGTGCCAGCAGCCCCTGGGATGCTAGCGCATACAATGAGCAGTTCTTC. It encodes CASSPWDASAYNEQFF. This chain connects TRBV7-6 to TRBJ2-1; tentative D call: TRBD2 (6 bases). Germline loops: CDR1 SGHVS, CDR2 FNYEAQ. CDR3 length equals 16 residues. V was clipped by 5 bases and J by 4 bases, with 18 bases between them.

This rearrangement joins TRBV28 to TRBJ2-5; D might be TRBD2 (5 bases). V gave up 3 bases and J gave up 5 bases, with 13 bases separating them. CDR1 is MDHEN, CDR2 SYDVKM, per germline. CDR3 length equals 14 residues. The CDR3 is CASSLDGGWETQYF. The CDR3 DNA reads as TGTGCCAGCAGTTTGGACGGAGGCTGGGAGACCCAGTACTTC.

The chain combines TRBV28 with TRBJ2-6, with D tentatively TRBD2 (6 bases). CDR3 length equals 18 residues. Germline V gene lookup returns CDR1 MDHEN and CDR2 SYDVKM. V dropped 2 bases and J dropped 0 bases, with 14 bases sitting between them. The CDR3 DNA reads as TGTGCCAGCAGTTTAGAGGGACTTTCCGACTCTGGGGCCAACGTCCTGACTTTC. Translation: CASSLEGLSDSGANVLTF.

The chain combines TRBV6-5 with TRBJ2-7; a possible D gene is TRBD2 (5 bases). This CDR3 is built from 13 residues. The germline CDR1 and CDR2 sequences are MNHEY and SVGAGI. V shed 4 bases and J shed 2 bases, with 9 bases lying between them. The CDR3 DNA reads TGTGCCAGCAGTTCCTCCGGGACCTACGAGCAGTACTTC. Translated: CASSSSGTYEQYF.

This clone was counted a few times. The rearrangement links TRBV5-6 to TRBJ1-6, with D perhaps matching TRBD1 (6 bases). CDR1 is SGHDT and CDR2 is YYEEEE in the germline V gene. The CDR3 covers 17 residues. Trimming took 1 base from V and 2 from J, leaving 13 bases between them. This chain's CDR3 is CASSLYRGGAYNSPLHF. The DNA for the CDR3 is TGTGCCAGCAGCTTGTATAGGGGGGGCGCCTATAATTCACCCCTCCACTTT.

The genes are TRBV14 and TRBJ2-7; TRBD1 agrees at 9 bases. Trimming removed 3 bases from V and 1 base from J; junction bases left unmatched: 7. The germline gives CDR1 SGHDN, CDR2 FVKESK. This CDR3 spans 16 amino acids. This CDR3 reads CASSQFSGQGSYEQYF. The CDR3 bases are TGTGCCAGCAGCCAGTTTTCAGGACAGGGGTCCTACGAGCAGTACTTC. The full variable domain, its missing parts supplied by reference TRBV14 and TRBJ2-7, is EAGVTQFPSHSVIEKGQTVTLRCDPISGHDNLYWYRRVMGKEIKFLLHFVKESKQDESGMPNNRFLAERTGGTYSTLKVQPAELEDSGVYFCASSQFSGQGSYEQYFGPGTRLTVT.

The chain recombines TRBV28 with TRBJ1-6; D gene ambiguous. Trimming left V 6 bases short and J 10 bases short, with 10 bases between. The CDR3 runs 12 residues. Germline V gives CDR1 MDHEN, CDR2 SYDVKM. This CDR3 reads CASRSTESPLHF. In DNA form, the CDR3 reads TGTGCCAGCAGAAGTACCGAGTCACCCCTCCACTTT.

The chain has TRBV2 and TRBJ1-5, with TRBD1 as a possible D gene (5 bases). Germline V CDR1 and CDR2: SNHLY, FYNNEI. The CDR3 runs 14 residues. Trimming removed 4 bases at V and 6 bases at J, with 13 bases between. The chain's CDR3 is CASSGPQGTQPQHF. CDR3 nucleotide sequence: TGTGCCAGCAGTGGACCGCAGGGTACTCAGCCCCAGCATTTT.

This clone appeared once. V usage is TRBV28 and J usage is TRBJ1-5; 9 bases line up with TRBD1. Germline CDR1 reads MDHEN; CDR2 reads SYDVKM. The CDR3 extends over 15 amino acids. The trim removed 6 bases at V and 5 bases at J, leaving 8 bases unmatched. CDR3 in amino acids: CASRTSGTGHQPQHF. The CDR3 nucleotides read TGTGCCAGCAGAACCTCCGGGACAGGGCATCAGCCCCAGCATTTT.

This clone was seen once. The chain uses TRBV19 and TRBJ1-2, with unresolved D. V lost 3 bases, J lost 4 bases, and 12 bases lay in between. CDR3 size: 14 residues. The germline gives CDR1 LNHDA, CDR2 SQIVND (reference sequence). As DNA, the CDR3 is TGTGCCAGTAGTATGCCAGGTGAAAGCTATGGCTACACCTTC. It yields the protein CASSMPGESYGYTF.

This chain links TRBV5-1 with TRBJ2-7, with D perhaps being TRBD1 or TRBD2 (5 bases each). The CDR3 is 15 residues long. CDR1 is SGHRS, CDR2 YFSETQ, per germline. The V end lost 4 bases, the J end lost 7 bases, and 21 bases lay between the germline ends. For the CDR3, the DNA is TGCGCCAGCAGCCCAGATCCGGGACCCGTACCGGAGCAGTACTTC. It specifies CASSPDPGPVPEQYF.

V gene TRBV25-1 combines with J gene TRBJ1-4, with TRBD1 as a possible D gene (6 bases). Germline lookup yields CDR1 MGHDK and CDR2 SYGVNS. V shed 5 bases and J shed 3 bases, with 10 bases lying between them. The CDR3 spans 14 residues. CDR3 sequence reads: CASSITGPNEKLFF. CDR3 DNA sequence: TGTGCCAGCAGTATCACAGGGCCTAATGAAAAACTGTTTTTT.

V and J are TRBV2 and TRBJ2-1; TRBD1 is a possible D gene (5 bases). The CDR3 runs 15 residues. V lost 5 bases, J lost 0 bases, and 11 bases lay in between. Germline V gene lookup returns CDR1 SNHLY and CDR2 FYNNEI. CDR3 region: CASSKDKSSYNEQFF. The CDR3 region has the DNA TGTGCCAGCAGTAAGGACAAGAGCTCCTACAATGAGCAGTTCTTC.

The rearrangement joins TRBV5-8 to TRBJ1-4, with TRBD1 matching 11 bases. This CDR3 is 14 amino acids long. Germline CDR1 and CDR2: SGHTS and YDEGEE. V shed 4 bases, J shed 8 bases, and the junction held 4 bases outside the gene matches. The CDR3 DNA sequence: TGTGCCAGCAGCGTGGACAGGGGGCGAGAAAAACTGTTTTTT. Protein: CASSVDRGREKLFF.

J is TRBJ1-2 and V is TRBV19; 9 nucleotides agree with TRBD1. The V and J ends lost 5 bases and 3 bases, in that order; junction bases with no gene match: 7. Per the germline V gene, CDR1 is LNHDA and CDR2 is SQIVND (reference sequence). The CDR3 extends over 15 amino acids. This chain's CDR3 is CASSAQGALDYGYTF. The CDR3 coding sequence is TGTGCCAGTAGTGCACAGGGGGCGCTGGACTATGGCTACACCTTC. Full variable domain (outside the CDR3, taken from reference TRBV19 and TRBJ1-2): DGGITQSPKYLFRKEGQNVTLSCEQNLNHDAMYWYRQDPGQGLRLIYYSQIVNDFQKGDIAEGYSVSREKKESFPLTVTSAQKNPTAFYLCASSAQGALDYGYTFGSGTRLTVV.